The 14 T cell receptor beta chains listed next were all sequenced from one sample in a study of T cells in Graves' hyperthyroidism and ophthalmopathy. Researchers amplified the TCR beta CDR3 regions from RNA transcripts. The HTBI primer set served for first-round RT-PCR of the TCR CDR3. Via MiXCR, TCRdb re-called the multiplex PCR reads, giving one row per CDR3 protein. The table shows a few hundred thousand distinct CDR3 sequences, with approximately 14% occurring only once. The source material was blood. The source of these receptors is a woman between 18 and 30 years old with Graves' hyperthyroidism.

This clonotype was recorded at least ten times. The J gene is TRBJ2-7, the V gene TRBV6-2 or TRBV6-3; D gene uncertain. V dropped 2 bases and J dropped 3 bases, with 11 bases sitting between them. Per germline, CDR1 MNHEY and CDR2 SVGEGT. The CDR3 runs to 14 residues. As DNA, the CDR3 is TGTGCCAGCAGTTACCGGCGGTCGGACTACGAGCAGTACTTC. It translates to CASSYRRSDYEQYF.

This clonotype was observed a few times. This chain connects TRBV27 to TRBJ2-7; D is possibly TRBD1 or TRBD2 (5 bases each). V gave up 3 bases and J gave up 1 base, with 19 bases separating them. The germline V gene has CDR1 MNHEY and CDR2 SMNVEV (reference sequence). The CDR3 runs 17 residues. The CDR3 DNA follows: TGTGCCAGCAGTTTTCGGCCGGGGACCCCATGGTCCTACGAGCAGTACTTC. Translated, it gives CASSFRPGTPWSYEQYF.

The chain combines TRBV14 with TRBJ2-2; D is perhaps TRBD2 (6 bases). This CDR3 has 15 residues. V lost 3 bases to trimming and J lost 3 bases, with 11 bases between them. Germline assignment: CDR1 SGHDN and CDR2 FVKESK. The CDR3 DNA reads TGTGCCAGCAGCCAGGGAGGAGTGTACACCGGGGAGCTGTTTTTT. It yields the protein CASSQGGVYTGELFF.

At least ten counts were recorded for this clonotype. The chain recombines TRBV5-1 with TRBJ1-1, with TRBD1 as a possible D gene (6 bases). Trimming removed 2 bases at V and 3 bases at J, with 8 bases between. The CDR3 has 13 amino acids. The germline V gene encodes CDR1 SGHRS and CDR2 YFSETQ. DNA of the CDR3: TGCGCCAGCAGCTTACGGACAGACACTGAAGCTTTCTTT. Translated: CASSLRTDTEAFF.

The J gene is TRBJ2-1, the V gene TRBV6-5, with D possibly matching TRBD2 (6 bases). This CDR3 contains 14 residues. The V gene lost 0 bases and the J gene lost 4 bases, with 7 bases spanning the gap. Germline V gives CDR1 MNHEY, CDR2 SVGAGI. The CDR3 spells CASSYSDYYNEQFF. CDR3 DNA sequence: TGTGCCAGCAGTTACTCGGACTATTACAATGAGCAGTTCTTC.

This chain uses TRBV2 with TRBJ1-6; D uncertain. Germline-derived CDR1 and CDR2 are SNHLY and FYNNEI. Trimming stripped 0 bases from V and 9 bases from J, with 9 bases between. The CDR3 has 14 amino acids. The CDR3 coding sequence is TGTGCCAGCAGTGAAGCCTCATCTACTTCACCCCTCCACTTT. Translating it yields CASSEASSTSPLHF.

The V gene is TRBV5-5, the J gene TRBJ1-2; D remains unclear. The germline gives CDR1 SGHKS, CDR2 YYEKEE (reference sequence). Trimming cost V 3 bases and J 4 bases, with 13 bases left between them. The CDR3 contains 14 residues. CDR3 protein: CASSSLDRGYGYTF. DNA of the CDR3: TGTGCCAGCAGCTCCCTTGACCGGGGCTATGGCTACACCTTC. Supplemented by reference TRBV5-5 and TRBJ1-2, the full variable domain reads DAGVTQSPTHLIKTRGQQVTLRCSPISGHKSVSWYQQVLGQGPQFIFQYYEKEERGRGNFPDRFSARQFPNYSSELNVNALLLGDSALYLCASSSLDRGYGYTFGSGTRLTVV.

This clonotype was seen ten or more times. The chain recombines TRBV12-5 with TRBJ2-1; 7 bases are a match to TRBD2. CDR3 length: 16 residues. Germline V gives CDR1 LGHNT, CDR2 FRNRAP. V shed 3 bases and J 2 bases; nucleotides not matched to a gene: 7. DNA for the CDR3: TGTGCTAGTGGTTTAGAAAAGCGGGGACCCTACAATGAGCAGTTCTTC. Translating it yields CASGLEKRGPYNEQFF.

This clonotype was detected ten times or more. CDR3 loop: CASARPSTGELFF. CDR3 coding DNA: TGTGCCAGCGCCCGACCGAGCACCGGGGAGCTGTTTTTT. V gene TRBV2 combines with J gene TRBJ2-2; D ambiguous. Germline values: CDR1 SNHLY, CDR2 FYNNEI. Trimming took off 8 bases at V and 4 bases at J, with 11 bases between the two ends. The CDR3 length is 13 residues.

This clonotype was picked up a small number of times. V and J are TRBV19 and TRBJ1-6, with 8 bases that match TRBD1. V shed 5 bases, J shed 9 bases, and the junction held 6 bases outside the gene matches. The CDR3 runs 14 residues. From germline, CDR1 is LNHDA and CDR2 SQIVND (reference sequence). The CDR3 is CASSLQGESSPLHF. The CDR3, as DNA: TGTGCCAGTAGTTTACAGGGGGAAAGTTCACCCCTCCACTTT.

A few counts support this clonotype. The genes are TRBV19 and TRBJ2-1; D may be TRBD2 (5 bases). The germline V gene encodes CDR1 LNHDA and CDR2 SQIVND (reference sequence). Trimming removed 9 bases at V and 6 bases at J, with 15 bases between. The CDR3 has 13 residues. The CDR3 bases are TGTGCCAGAACTAGTGTCGGTATCAATGAGCAGTTCTTC. Translating gives CARTSVGINEQFF.

This clonotype has more than one count but fewer than ten. V gene TRBV27 combines with J gene TRBJ1-2, with 10 bases lining up with TRBD1. V dropped 3 bases and J dropped 7; count of bases not matched to a gene: 11. The CDR3 covers 16 residues. CDR1 and CDR2 from the germline V gene are MNHEY and SMNVEV (reference sequence). This chain's CDR3 is CASSFSSGTGAVGYTF. In DNA, the CDR3 is TGTGCCAGCAGTTTTTCATCCGGGACAGGGGCGGTTGGCTACACCTTC.

This clonotype was found a few times. The rearrangement joins TRBV5-8 to TRBJ2-1, with 11 positions matching TRBD2. Germline-derived CDR1 and CDR2 are SGHTS and YDEGEE. The CDR3 extends over 17 amino acids. The trim removed 2 bases at V and 2 bases at J, leaving 6 bases unmatched. The chain's CDR3 is CASSLTPGLAAYNEQFF. The CDR3 DNA follows: TGTGCCAGCAGCTTAACTCCGGGACTAGCGGCCTACAATGAGCAGTTCTTC.

This chain connects TRBV7-2 to TRBJ1-4; a possible D gene is TRBD1 (5 bases). Trimming pared 8 bases from V and 5 bases from J, leaving 15 bases between. CDR3 length: 14 residues. The germline V gene has CDR1 SGHTA and CDR2 FQGNSA. The CDR3 sequence is CASARGGGNEKLFF. The DNA for the CDR3 is TGTGCCAGCGCTAGGGGCGGCGGGAATGAAAAACTGTTTTTT.